This is a list of T cell receptor beta chains from one sample in a study of post-analysis software for immune sequencing data. MiXCR was run by TCRdb on the PCR reads, yielding one entry per CDR3 protein. The sample consists of hundreds of thousands of distinct CDR3 sequences, around 64% of them appearing once. The sequenced sample was blood. The receptor source for this set is a girl between 2 and 10 years old with multiple sclerosis. Each CDR3 is given with its conserved first and last residue. The D gene is left open where the match is weak. Only some rows state a clone size, as once, few, many or a class for expanded clones.

abundance	v_gene	d_gene	j_gene	CDR3aa	CDR3nt
-	TRBV7-2	-	TRBJ2-5	CASSLALGGAETQYF	TGTGCCAGCAGCTTAGCGCTTGGGGGCGCCGAGACCCAGTACTTC
-	TRBV7-2	-	TRBJ1-6	CASSLDRVSLHF	TGTGCCAGCAGCTTAGATCGTGTATCCCTCCACTTT
few	TRBV9	-	TRBJ2-4	CASSPGTAKNIQYF	TGTGCCAGCAGTCCGGGGACCGCCAAAAACATTCAGTACTTC
-	TRBV5-1	-	TRBJ2-7	CASSSEREQYF	TGCGCCAGCAGCTCAGAACGGGAGCAGTACTTC
few	TRBV7-9	-	TRBJ2-7	CASIAGGGYSDEQYF	TGTGCCAGCATCGCAGGTGGGGGATACAGCGACGAGCAGTACTTC
-	TRBV5-1	-	TRBJ1-2	CASSRNRDYGYTF	TGCGCCAGCAGCAGAAACAGGGACTATGGCTACACCTTC
-	TRBV6-1	TRBD2	TRBJ2-3	CASSTGTSGGSTDTQYF	TGTGCCAGCAGTACCGGGACTAGCGGGGGAAGCACAGATACGCAGTATTTT
-	TRBV6-5	TRBD2	TRBJ2-7	CASRLAGASSYEQYF	TGTGCCAGCAGACTAGCGGGAGCATCGTCCTACGAGCAGTACTTC
-	TRBV7-9	-	TRBJ1-5	CASFSTSGSWYQPQHF	TGTGCCAGCTTCTCGACTTCGGGGAGTTGGTATCAGCCCCAGCATTTT
few	TRBV7-9	-	TRBJ2-1	CASSFLSYEQFF	TGTGCCAGCAGCTTCCTTAGCTATGAGCAGTTCTTC
-	TRBV7-8	TRBD1	TRBJ1-2	CASSLYWTGDYGYTF	TGTGCCAGCAGCTTATATTGGACAGGGGACTATGGCTACACCTTC
once	TRBV20-1	-	TRBJ2-1	CSARTAGTFRFF	TGCAGTGCTAGAACCGCCGGGACCTTTCGGTTCTTC
-	TRBV29-1	TRBD1	TRBJ2-7	CSVGTALSYEQYF	TGCAGCGTCGGGACAGCGCTCTCCTACGAGCAGTACTTC
-	TRBV20-1	-	TRBJ2-1	CSARAMNSNFYNEQFF	TGCAGTGCTAGAGCCATGAACTCAAACTTCTACAATGAGCAGTTCTTC
few	TRBV29-1	-	TRBJ1-2	CSVEGLWEHNYGYTF	TGCAGCGTTGAAGGACTATGGGAGCACAACTATGGCTACACCTTC
-	TRBV7-2	-	TRBJ1-1	CASSHQNPRAEAFF	TGTGCCAGCAGCCACCAAAACCCACGGGCTGAAGCTTTCTTT
-	TRBV27	TRBD2	TRBJ2-5	CASGGVLLQTQYF	TGTGCCAGTGGGGGGGTCCTCCTGCAGACCCAGTACTTC
-	TRBV15	-	TRBJ2-5	CATSYSVQETQYF	TGTGCCACCAGCTATTCGGTACAAGAGACCCAGTACTTC
few	TRBV4-2	-	TRBJ2-3	CASSQERGTDTQYF	TGTGCCAGCAGCCAAGAACGGGGGACAGATACGCAGTATTTT
-	TRBV27	TRBD2	TRBJ2-3	CASSVAGMADTQYF	TGTGCCAGCAGCGTAGCGGGGATGGCAGATACGCAGTATTTT
-	TRBV2	-	TRBJ1-5	CASSERQSNQPQHF	TGTGCCAGCAGTGAAAGACAAAGCAATCAGCCCCAGCATTTT
-	TRBV20-1	TRBD1	TRBJ1-5	CSARRTGGDQPQHF	TGCAGTGCTAGAAGGACAGGGGGCGATCAGCCCCAGCATTTT
few	TRBV7-9	TRBD2	TRBJ2-1	CASSTIAGVKYNEQFF	TGTGCCAGCAGCACAATAGCGGGAGTAAAGTACAATGAGCAGTTCTTC
-	TRBV6-5	-	TRBJ1-2	CASSFAQGNYGHTF	-